This T cell receptor beta chain was sequenced for a study of neurological immune-mediated disorders. Documented time point: longitudinal time-point 1 (baseline). TCRdb recomputed calls from the 5' RACE reads with MiXCR, one row per CDR3 protein. Counted here are about 50,000 distinct CDR3 sequences, about a tenth occurring once; the ten biggest clones make up about 1.6%. Sequenced input: PBMCs. The clonotype originates from a middle-aged woman in good health.

CDR3 in amino acids: CASSQGQGESYEQYF. CDR3 DNA: TGTGCCAGCAGCCAGGGGCAGGGGGAATCCTACGAGCAGTACTTC. This chain uses TRBV6-5 with TRBJ2-7, with 7 positions matching TRBD1. The CDR3 loop spans 15 amino acids. Trimming at V came to 6 bases and at J to 1 base, leaving 9 bases not matched to a gene. Per the germline V gene, CDR1 is MNHEY and CDR2 is SVGAGI.